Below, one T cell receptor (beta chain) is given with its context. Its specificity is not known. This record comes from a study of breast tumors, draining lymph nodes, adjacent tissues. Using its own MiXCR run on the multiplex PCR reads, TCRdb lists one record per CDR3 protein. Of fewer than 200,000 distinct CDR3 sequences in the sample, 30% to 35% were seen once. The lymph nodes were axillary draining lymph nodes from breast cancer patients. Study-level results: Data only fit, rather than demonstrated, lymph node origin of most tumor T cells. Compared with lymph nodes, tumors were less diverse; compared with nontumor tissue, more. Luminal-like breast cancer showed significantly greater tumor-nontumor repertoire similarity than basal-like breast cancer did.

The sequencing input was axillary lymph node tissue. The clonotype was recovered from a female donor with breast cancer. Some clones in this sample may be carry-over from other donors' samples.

The CDR3, as DNA: TGTGCCAGCAGTCCGAAAAGGACTAGCGGGAGGGGAGATACGCAGTATTTT. Its translation is CASSPKRTSGRGDTQYF. The J gene is TRBJ2-3, the V gene TRBV6-1, with 15 bases that match TRBD2. The CDR3 is 17 residues long. Per the germline V gene, CDR1 is MNHNS and CDR2 is SASEGT. V shed 5 bases, J shed 5 bases, and the junction held 8 bases outside the gene matches.